This TCR beta chain was recorded in a study of shared clonotypes between healthy human individuals (TCRdb year 2020). Context from the whole study: The cohort included a few men and two women between 18 and 49 years of age. For each donor, CD4 naive and CD4 memory were each given three plates, CD8 naive was given two plates, and CD8 memory was given one plate. Blood TCR repertoires of a handful of healthy adults were deeply sequenced to estimate repertoire size and the extent of clonotype sharing between individuals. To increase sequencing depth and limit assay-specific biases, different laboratories used diverse techniques to prepare libraries and sequence TCR repertoires. Each donor's leukapheresis produced roughly between roughly 0.85 and 9.5 billion PBMCs.

CD8 naive samples consisted of CD45RO-negative cells that were positively selected for CCR7, yielding a CD45RA+CCR7+ population without TemRA cells. The donors were healthy, HIV-negative adults with no recently reported acute infections or vaccinations. Only Caucasian adults living in Nashville, Tennessee, USA were represented among the donors. Blood was obtained by leukapheresis, after which PBMCs were separated by Ficoll-Histopaque density gradient centrifugation and cryopreserved in liquid nitrogen vapor phase. Analytical flow cytometry was used to check the purity and quantity of each magnetically sorted T cell population. Genomic DNA was isolated from every sorted fraction and measured by UV absorbance on a Nanodrop 2000c. TCR CDR3 regions were amplified from genomic DNA by multiplex PCR using the deep immunoSEQ assay. Extracted genomic DNA from each cell subset was distributed evenly across all wells of several immunoSEQ 96-well plates, and each plate was treated as a replicate. Each replicate PCR for sorted subsets received roughly 200 ng genomic DNA, equal to about 30,000 T cell genomes. Purified libraries were measured with a Qubit 3.0 fluorometer, size-checked on a Bioanalyzer 2100, and measured again with the KAPA Library Quantification kit. A separate single-read 150-cycle Illumina NextSeq 550 flow cell was used to sequence each immunoSEQ 96-well plate. Concerning the study's data processing: Because only junctional sequences without quality scores were contained in the immunoSEQ output, filtering matching that applied to full-length reads could not be performed. To assign V/J genes and CDR3, sequences were annotated using PyIR, a Python wrapper for IgBLAST v1.9, with IMGT germline references. Reads with weak V/J assignments (E-value above 1e-6), missing CDR3, stop codons, out-of-frame junctions, or ambiguous translated residues were removed. V3J clonotypes were defined by identical inferred V gene, J gene, and CDR3 amino acid sequence. The percentage overlap between two repertoires was calculated by dividing the number of shared unique clonotypes by the size of the smaller repertoire. Three approaches were used to assess repertoire richness: RTK rarefaction, the Chao1 estimator, and Recon v2.1 estimates of unobserved clonotypes. Generation probabilities for all TCRbeta clonotypes obtained by the gDNA method from a handful of donors were computed using OLGA. Held by TCRdb, this immuneACCESS table contains in-frame sequences only and omits some clones. Under half of the omission traces to an unresolved V gene where checked; the cause of the rest is unknown. V, J and clone size derive from that table, while D and trimming were established from the DNA sequence. For this sample the table gives more than 2 million clones, of which about 94% were detected only once. Jointly, the top ten make up 0.85% to 1.2% of the sample.

Beyond this particular receptor, the publication reports: Clonotypes shared by all four sorted-subset donors showed higher generation probabilities than non-shared clonotypes. Sharing across several donors was observed for roughly 5.4% of naive CD4, over 3% of naive CD8, 2% to 2.5% of memory CD4, and around 0.4% of memory CD8 clonotypes. Incomplete sequencing was indicated by rarefaction of sorted-subset datasets, despite the large sequencing depth. Naive subsets generally had larger estimated clonotype richness than memory subsets did. Based on pairwise subsampling, the degree of clonotype sharing among donors was expected to be affected by sequencing depth. Because the study included only a small number of donors, the genetic and exposure-history diversity represented was limited. Sampling was restricted to blood, and TCR repertoires in tissue are likely to differ from TCR repertoires in blood.

To note about this clone: Its antigen is still unknown. No base-level quality is on record; no much larger clone is a single base apart.

V lost 4 bases and J lost 6 bases; the stretch between them is 15 bases long. From the cysteine up to the phenylalanine, the CDR3 has a length of 14 residues. Only the CDR3 DNA stays, 42 bases, in frame from base 1. The germline V gene yields MGHRA for CDR1 and YSYEKL for CDR2. The receptor's source is a man aged 18 to 29 in good health. Sequenced input: naive CD8+ T cells sorted from blood. Per the publication, the cell subset or site label means: CD45RA+CCR7+. The chain couples TRBV4-1 to TRBJ1-2; possibly the D gene is TRBD1, per 5 matching bases. At the DNA level, the sequence is TGCGCCAGCAGCCCACCCGGCGGCAGGGATGGCTACACCTTC. The translation is CASSPPGGRDGYTF.